This T cell receptor beta chain was found in a study of T-cell reconstitution after alpha-beta-depleted transplantation in children. The V and J ends lost 3 bases and 1 base respectively, with 9 bases between them. Germline-derived CDR1 and CDR2 are KGHSH and LQKENI. This CDR3 has 14 amino acids. The TCRbeta library was prepared with unique molecular identifiers. A single record per CDR3 protein comes from TCRdb applying MiXCR to the PCR reads. The sample lists 350,000 to 450,000 distinct CDR3 sequences, about an eighth occurring once. The sequences come from PBMCs, collected from the stem cell graft. The source of this sequence is a human donor who donated a stem cell graft to a child with Fanconi anemia. V gene TRBV18 combines with J gene TRBJ1-1, with D hard to call. CDR3 coding DNA: TGTGCCAGCTCACCTCCACCGGAGAACACTGAAGCTTTCTTT. Amino acids: CASSPPPENTEAFF.